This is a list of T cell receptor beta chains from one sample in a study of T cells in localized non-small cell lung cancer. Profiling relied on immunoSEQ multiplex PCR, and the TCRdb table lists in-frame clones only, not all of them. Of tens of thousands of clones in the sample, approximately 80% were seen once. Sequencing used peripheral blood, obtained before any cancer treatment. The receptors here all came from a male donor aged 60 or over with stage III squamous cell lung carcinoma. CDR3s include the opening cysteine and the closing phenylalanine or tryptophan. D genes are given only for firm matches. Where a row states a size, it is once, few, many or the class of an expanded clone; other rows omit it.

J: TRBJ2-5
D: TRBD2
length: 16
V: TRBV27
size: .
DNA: TGTGCCAGCAGTTTATCGACTAGCGGAGGACAAGAGACCCAGTACTTC
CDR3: CASSLSTSGGQETQYF

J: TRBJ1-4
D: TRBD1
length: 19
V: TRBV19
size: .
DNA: TGTGCCAGTAGTACTCGACAGGGTAGACCCGCTTCAACTAATGAAAAACTGTTTTTT
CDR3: CASSTRQGRPASTNEKLFF

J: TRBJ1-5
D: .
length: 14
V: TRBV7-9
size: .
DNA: TGTGCCAGCAGCAGGGCCGGGAGCAATCAGCCCCAGCATTTT
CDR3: CASSRAGSNQPQHF

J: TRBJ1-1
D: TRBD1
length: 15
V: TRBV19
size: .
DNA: TGTGCCAGTAGTATAGACTCGACAGGGGGCATTGGAGCTTTCTTT
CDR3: CASSIDSTGGIGAFF

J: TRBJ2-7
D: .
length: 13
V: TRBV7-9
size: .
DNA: TGTGCCAGCAGCCCGTCGCTAGCGTACGAGCAGTACTTC
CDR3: CASSPSLAYEQYF

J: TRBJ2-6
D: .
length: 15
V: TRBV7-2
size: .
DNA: TGTGCCAGCGGGGGCCTGAACTCTGGGGCCAACGTCCTGACTTTC
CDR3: CASGGLNSGANVLTF

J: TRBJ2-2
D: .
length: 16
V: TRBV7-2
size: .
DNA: TGTGCCAGCAGCCCAGGCCGGACGCGATCCACCGGGGAGCTGTTTTTT
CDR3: CASSPGRTRSTGELFF

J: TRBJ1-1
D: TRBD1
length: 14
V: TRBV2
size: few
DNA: TGTGCCAGCAGGTCCGGACAGGTGAACACTGAAGCTTTCTTT
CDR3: CASRSGQVNTEAFF

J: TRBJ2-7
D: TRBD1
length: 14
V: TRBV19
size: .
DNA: TGTGCCAGTAGTGTCCAGGGACAGGGCTACGAGCAGTACTTC
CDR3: CASSVQGQGYEQYF

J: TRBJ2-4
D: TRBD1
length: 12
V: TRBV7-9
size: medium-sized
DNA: TGTGCCAGCAGCCCGCAGGGGGAAGTTCAGTACTTC
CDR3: CASSPQGEVQYF

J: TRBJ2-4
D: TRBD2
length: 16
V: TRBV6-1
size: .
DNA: TGTGCCAGCAGTGAAGGACTAGCGGGAGCTTTGGGCATTCAGTACTTC
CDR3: CASSEGLAGALGIQYF

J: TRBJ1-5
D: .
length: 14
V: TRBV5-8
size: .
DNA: TGTGCCAGCAGCTTTGAGAGTTCCTATCAGCCCCAGCATTTT
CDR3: CASSFESSYQPQHF

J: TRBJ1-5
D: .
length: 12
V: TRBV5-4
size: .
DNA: TGTGCCAGCAGCTTGGACGGGCAGCCCCAGCATTTT
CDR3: CASSLDGQPQHF

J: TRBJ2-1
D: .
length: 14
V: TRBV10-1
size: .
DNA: TGCGCCAGCAGTGAGCCCGGACTGGCCGGGGAGCAGTTCTTC
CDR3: CASSEPGLAGEQFF

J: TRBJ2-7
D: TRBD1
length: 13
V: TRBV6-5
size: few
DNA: TGTGCCACCCGGACAGGGTACTCCTACGAGCAGTACTTC
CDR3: CATRTGYSYEQYF

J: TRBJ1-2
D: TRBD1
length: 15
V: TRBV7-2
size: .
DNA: TGTGCCAGCAGCACCCTGGACAGGGCTCAGGGTGGCTACACCTTC
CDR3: CASSTLDRAQGGYTF